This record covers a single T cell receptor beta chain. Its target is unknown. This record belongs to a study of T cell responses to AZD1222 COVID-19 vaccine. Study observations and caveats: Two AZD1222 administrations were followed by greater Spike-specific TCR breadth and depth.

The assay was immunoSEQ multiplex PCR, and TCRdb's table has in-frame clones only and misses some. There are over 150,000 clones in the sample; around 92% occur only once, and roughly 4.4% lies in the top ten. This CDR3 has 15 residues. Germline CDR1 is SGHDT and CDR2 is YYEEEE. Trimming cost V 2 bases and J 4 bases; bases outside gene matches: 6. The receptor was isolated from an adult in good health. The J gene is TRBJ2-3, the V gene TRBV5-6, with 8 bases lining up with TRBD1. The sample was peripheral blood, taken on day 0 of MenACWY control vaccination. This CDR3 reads CASSFWAGGADTQYF. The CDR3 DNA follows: TGTGCCAGCAGCTTTTGGGCAGGGGGCGCAGATACGCAGTATTTT.